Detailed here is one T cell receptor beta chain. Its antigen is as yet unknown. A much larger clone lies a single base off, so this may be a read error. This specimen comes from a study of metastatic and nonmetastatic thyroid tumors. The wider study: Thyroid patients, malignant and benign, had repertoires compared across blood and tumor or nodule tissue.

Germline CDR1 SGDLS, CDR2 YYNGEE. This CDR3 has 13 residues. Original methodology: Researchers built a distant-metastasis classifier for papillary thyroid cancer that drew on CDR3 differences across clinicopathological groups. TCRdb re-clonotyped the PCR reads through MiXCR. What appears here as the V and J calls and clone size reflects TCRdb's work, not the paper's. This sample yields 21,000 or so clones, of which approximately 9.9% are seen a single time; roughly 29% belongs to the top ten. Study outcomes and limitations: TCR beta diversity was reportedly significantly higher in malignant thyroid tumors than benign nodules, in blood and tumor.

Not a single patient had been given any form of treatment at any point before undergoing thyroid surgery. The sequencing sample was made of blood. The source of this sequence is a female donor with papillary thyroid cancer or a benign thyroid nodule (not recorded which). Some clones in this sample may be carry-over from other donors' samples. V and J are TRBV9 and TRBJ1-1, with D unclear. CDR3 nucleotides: TGTGCCAGCGGCGTAGAGGAGAACACTGAAGCTTTCTTT. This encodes CASGVEENTEAFF.